The 10 T cell receptor beta chains below were found in one sample sequenced in a study of blood T cells in healthy people across ages. The second PCR ran roughly 7 to 12 cycles with a sample-barcoded 5' primer and J-beta primers. TCRdb independently ran MiXCR on the 5' RACE reads; one entry per CDR3 protein. The sample lists more than 700,000 distinct CDR3 sequences, 35% to 50% occurring once. Sample: blood. The receptors shown here come from a man older than 75 in good health.

This rearrangement joins TRBV24-1 to TRBJ2-2; 11 bases map to TRBD2. The CDR3 has 17 residues. CDR1 is KGHDR, CDR2 SFDVKD, per germline. J was trimmed by 5 bases and V by 2 bases; bases with no gene match: 6. CDR3 sequence: CATSDWVAGGPTGELFF. The CDR3 DNA follows: TGTGCCACCAGTGATTGGGTAGCGGGAGGGCCTACCGGGGAGCTGTTTTTT.

The rearrangement uses TRBV30 and TRBJ2-1; the match to TRBD1 covers 7 bases. This CDR3 has 12 amino acids. Trimming took 5 bases from V and 8 from J; bases not matched to a gene: 6. CDR1 is GTSNPN, CDR2 SVGIG, per germline (reference sequence). This CDR3 is CAWGQAFDEQFF. The CDR3 DNA sequence: TGTGCCTGGGGACAGGCCTTCGATGAGCAGTTCTTC.

V usage is TRBV15 and J usage is TRBJ2-4; no definite D call. The germline V gene encodes CDR1 LNHNV and CDR2 YYDKDF (reference sequence). CDR3 size: 11 residues. V was clipped by 4 bases and J by 5 bases, with 3 bases between them. The CDR3 reads CATSKENIQYF. Here the CDR3 DNA reads TGTGCCACCAGCAAGGAAAACATTCAGTACTTC.

The chain joins TRBV6-2 or TRBV6-3 to TRBJ2-7; 9 nucleotides agree with TRBD1. The length of the CDR3 is 14 residues. Germline V gives CDR1 MNHEY, CDR2 SVGEGT. With V trimmed by 10 bases and J by 2 bases, 9 bases remained unmatched. This CDR3 reads CAIDSGTGTYEQYF. In DNA form, the CDR3 reads TGTGCCATCGATTCCGGGACAGGGACCTACGAGCAGTACTTC.

The chain employs TRBV7-2 and TRBJ1-4; tentative D call: TRBD1 (6 bases). The germline V gene encodes CDR1 SGHTA and CDR2 FQGNSA. V was pared by 7 bases and J by 2 bases, with 17 bases between. CDR3 length equals 16 residues. For the CDR3, the DNA is TGTGCCAGCACCAAGGGGGGAGCCGCGACTAATGAAAAACTGTTTTTT. This gives the protein CASTKGGAATNEKLFF.

The rearrangement uses TRBV6-6 and TRBJ1-2, with 7 nucleotides matching TRBD1. There are 15 residues in the CDR3. Germline V gene lookup returns CDR1 MNHNY and CDR2 SVGAGI (reference sequence). With V trimmed by 2 bases and J by 2 bases, 5 bases remained unmatched. In nucleotides, the CDR3 is TGTGCCAGCAGTTACCCAGGGGGAGGGAACTATGGCTACACCTTC. It yields the protein CASSYPGGGNYGYTF.

The chain employs TRBV29-1 and TRBJ2-2, with a weak D call TRBD2 (5 bases). The CDR3 totals 14 residues. Germline V gene sequence: CDR1 SQVTM, CDR2 ANQGSEA. The ends were cut back, 7 bases at V and 8 bases at J, with 20 bases in the middle. The CDR3 DNA follows: TGCAGCGCCTTAGTCGGGGTGAAGGGAGGGGAGCTGTTTTTT. Its translation: CSALVGVKGGELFF.

V usage is TRBV7-9 and J usage is TRBJ2-7, with a tentative D call TRBD2 (7 bases). The CDR3 runs to 15 residues. V was clipped by 4 bases and J by 3 bases, with 16 bases between them. The germline gives CDR1 SEHNR, CDR2 FQNEAQ (reference sequence). The CDR3 protein is CASSSLGGGGYEQYF. The CDR3 region has the DNA TGTGCCAGCAGCTCCCTGGGGGGGGGCGGCTACGAGCAGTACTTC.

This clonotype was counted a few times. The genes are TRBV18 and TRBJ2-1; 7 bases are a match to TRBD2. The germline V gene has CDR1 KGHSH and CDR2 LQKENI. Trimming took 5 bases from V and 6 from J; bases not matched to a gene: 10. The length of the CDR3 is 15 residues. In DNA form, the CDR3 reads TGTGCCAGCTCATTTGCGGGAGAATGGGGCAATGAGCAGTTCTTC. Amino acids: CASSFAGEWGNEQFF.

This clonotype appeared a few times. J is TRBJ2-7 and V is TRBV6-9; D unclear. In germline, CDR1 is MNHGY, CDR2 SVAAGI. V was pared by 2 bases and J by 5 bases, with 16 bases between. The CDR3 loop spans 15 amino acids. The CDR3 DNA is TGTGCCAGCAGTTATCCCGGATCCCGTCACCACGAGCAGTACTTC. Protein: CASSYPGSRHHEQYF.